This T cell receptor beta chain was recovered during a study of blood T cell repertoires in COVID-19. The overall study: PBMCs, B-cell-depleted T cells, or T cells were the source of the cDNA or gDNA that made up the material.

TCRdb keeps only in-frame clones here, not all; method: immunoSEQ multiplex PCR. The sample includes a few hundred thousand clones, 65% to 90% of them seen just once. J gave up 9 bases and V 6 bases, and 10 bases lay outside the gene matches. Looked up from germline, CDR1 is PRHDT and CDR2 is FYEKMQ (reference sequence). This CDR3 region has 13 residues. The specimen was peripheral blood. This chain uses TRBV13 with TRBJ2-7; TRBD2 agrees at 8 bases. This clonotype was obtained from a human donor in a cohort sampled during active COVID-19. CDR3 nucleotides: TGTGCCAGCAGAAGGCTAGCGGGCTATGGGCAGTACTTC. The encoded protein is CASRRLAGYGQYF.